This is a list of T cell receptor beta chains from one sample in a study of blood T cell repertoires in COVID-19. TCRdb's copy holds only in-frame clones and misses some; the assay was immunoSEQ multiplex PCR. Among 78,000 or so clones listed, approximately 80% were seen once. The sequenced sample consisted of peripheral blood. These receptors all come from a human donor in a cohort sampled during active COVID-19. The CDR3 runs from the conserved cysteine through the conserved F or W. The D gene is left open where the match is weak. Size is omitted from some rows. Given values are once, few, many or a class for expanded clones.

clone size: .
V gene: TRBV6-6
J gene: TRBJ1-1
D gene: .
CDR3 protein: CASSHGGGTEAFF
CDR3 DNA: TGTGCCAGCAGCCACGGGGGGGGCACTGAAGCTTTCTTT

clone size: .
V gene: TRBV28
J gene: TRBJ2-3
D gene: TRBD1
CDR3 protein: CASRLGTGGNIGTQYF
CDR3 DNA: TGTGCCAGCAGATTAGGCACAGGGGGGAACATCGGTACGCAGTATTTT

clone size: .
V gene: TRBV11-3
J gene: TRBJ2-1
D gene: TRBD2
CDR3 protein: CASSSGGSSGYNEQFF
CDR3 DNA: TGTGCCAGCAGCTCGGGGGGGTCTAGCGGATACAATGAGCAGTTCTTC

clone size: .
V gene: TRBV7-6
J gene: TRBJ2-3
D gene: .
CDR3 protein: CASSPRQFTDTQYF
CDR3 DNA: TGTGCCAGCAGCCCTAGACAGTTCACAGATACGCAGTATTTT

clone size: .
V gene: TRBV5-5
J gene: TRBJ2-5
D gene: TRBD2
CDR3 protein: CASSAGRGRAQETQYF
CDR3 DNA: TGTGCCAGCAGTGCCGGGCGGGGGAGGGCTCAAGAGACCCAGTACTTC

clone size: .
V gene: TRBV7-2
J gene: TRBJ2-3
D gene: .
CDR3 protein: CASSPTGGGTITDTQYF
CDR3 DNA: TGTGCCAGCAGCCCAACGGGTGGCGGGACGATCACAGATACGCAGTATTTT

clone size: .
V gene: TRBV15
J gene: TRBJ1-3
D gene: TRBD1
CDR3 protein: CATSRSGQGLRSGNTIYF
CDR3 DNA: TGTGCCACCAGCAGATCCGGACAGGGGCTACGCTCTGGAAACACCATATATTTT

clone size: .
V gene: TRBV3-1/TRBV3-2
J gene: TRBJ2-5
D gene: .
CDR3 protein: CASSQNPAAGPETQYF
CDR3 DNA: TGTGCCAGCAGCCAGAACCCCGCGGCAGGGCCGGAGACCCAGTACTTC

clone size: .
V gene: TRBV3-1/TRBV3-2
J gene: TRBJ2-1
D gene: TRBD2
CDR3 protein: CASSPKALRTSGGPRNEQFF
CDR3 DNA: TGTGCCAGCAGCCCGAAAGCTCTCCGGACTAGCGGGGGGCCCAGGAATGAGCAGTTCTTC

clone size: .
V gene: TRBV7-9
J gene: TRBJ1-5
D gene: .
CDR3 protein: CASSPDTDNQPQHF
CDR3 DNA: TGTGCCAGCAGTCCCGACACCGACAATCAGCCCCAGCATTTT

clone size: few
V gene: TRBV19
J gene: TRBJ2-7
D gene: .
CDR3 protein: CASSNGGGLYEQYF
CDR3 DNA: TGTGCCAGTAGTAATGGGGGAGGCCTCTACGAGCAGTACTTC

clone size: .
V gene: TRBV27
J gene: TRBJ2-3
D gene: .
CDR3 protein: CASSFYGDTQYF
CDR3 DNA: TGTGCCAGCAGTTTCTACGGGGATACGCAGTATTTT

clone size: .
V gene: TRBV7-6
J gene: TRBJ1-4
D gene: TRBD1
CDR3 protein: CASSRGQGSEKLFF
CDR3 DNA: TGTGCCAGCAGCCGTGGACAGGGGTCTGAAAAACTGTTTTTT

clone size: few
V gene: TRBV4-1
J gene: TRBJ2-2
D gene: TRBD1
CDR3 protein: CASSHLPGQGSGELFF
CDR3 DNA: TGCGCCAGCAGCCACCTTCCGGGACAGGGGTCCGGGGAGCTGTTTTTT

clone size: .
V gene: TRBV4-1
J gene: TRBJ2-3
D gene: TRBD1
CDR3 protein: CASSSDRGTDTQYF
CDR3 DNA: TGCGCCAGCAGCTCGGACAGGGGTACAGATACGCAGTATTTT